This T cell receptor beta chain was identified in a study of CD8 T cells in ankylosing spondylitis. This CDR3 has 15 amino acids. Trimming took off 6 bases at V and 2 bases at J, with 18 bases between the two ends. CDR1 and CDR2 from the germline V gene are DFQATT and SNEGSKA (reference sequence). Note on this clonotype: Its antigen remains unknown.

Broader study findings: A TCR beta motif of fewer than 10 highly homologous variants seemed to mark ankylosing spondylitis blood.

TCRdb itself ran the 5' RACE reads through MiXCR, one entry per CDR3 protein. The sample lists hundreds of thousands of distinct CDR3 sequences; 20% to 30% were seen once. V usage is TRBV20-1 and J usage is TRBJ2-3; either TRBD1 or TRBD2 may fit D (7 bases each). The clonotype originates from a male donor with ankylosing spondylitis. Input material: blood, either unsorted or a sorted T cell fraction (not recorded which). The CDR3 sequence is CSAPQGGRNTDTQYF. The CDR3 DNA is TGCAGTGCCCCTCAGGGGGGGCGCAACACAGATACGCAGTATTTT.